The sequence of this T cell receptor (beta chain) was determined in a study of control samples from healthy donors and cancer patients. Comment on this clone: The junction differs from germline at one of its ends, possibly a read error.

Germline V gene lookup returns CDR1 MGHRA and CDR2 YSYEKL. CDR3 size: 15 residues. The method was immunoSEQ multiplex PCR; TCRdb's version includes in-frame clones alone and lacks a portion of them. The sample has 25,000 to 30,000 clones; about 85% are singletons. V and J are TRBV4-1 and TRBJ2-1; D is unresolved. The receptor was isolated from a female donor with melanoma. Sequencing used formalin-fixed, paraffin-embedded tissue. The CDR3 reads CASSQDSATANGQFF. The CDR3 region has the DNA TGCGCCAGCAGCCAAGATTCGGCCACCGCCAATGGGCAGTTCTTC.